What follows are 11 T cell receptor beta chains derived from one specimen sequenced in a study of T cells after posttransplantation cyclophosphamide. The method was immunoSEQ multiplex PCR; TCRdb's version includes in-frame clones alone and lacks a portion of them. The repertoire has more than 8,500 clones, none seen only once; the ten largest take roughly 3.5%. Treatment was busulfan-fludarabine conditioning, a marrow graft, and cyclophosphamide on days +3 and +4. Sequenced here: PBMCs, sampled 350 to 370 days after allogeneic stem cell transplant with posttransplant cyclophosphamide. These TCRs come from a male patient in his 50s who received an allogeneic stem cell transplant from a related donor and was CMV-positive. Part of the T cell pool may stem from the graft donor.

Only a few counts were recorded for this clone. The CDR3 nucleotides read TGTGCCAGCAGTGAATTAGGGGGAAGGTTCTACGAGCAGTACTTC. Protein product: CASSELGGRFYEQYF. The V and J genes are TRBV6-1 and TRBJ2-5, with a possible D match to TRBD1 (6 bases). The closer fit of TRBJ2-7 to the DNA end suggests the J call may be wrong. CDR3 length: 15 residues. The germline V gene encodes CDR1 MNHNS and CDR2 SASEGT.

This clone was observed at least ten times. The chain uses TRBV19 and TRBJ2-1; TRBD2 is a possible D gene (5 bases). Trimming left V 3 bases short and J 4 bases short, with 13 bases between. This CDR3 contains 15 residues. The germline V gene has CDR1 LNHDA and CDR2 SQIVND (reference sequence). The CDR3 spells CASSIGSGAYNEQFF. The CDR3 nucleotides are TGTGCCAGTAGTATTGGAAGCGGAGCATACAATGAGCAGTTCTTC.

This clone has a count of ten or more. The V gene is TRBV19, the J gene TRBJ2-7, with 7 bases aligning to TRBD1. CDR1 and CDR2 from the germline V gene are LNHDA and SQIVND (reference sequence). The CDR3 sequence is 14 residues long. J gave up 2 bases and V 3 bases, and 4 bases lay outside the gene matches. Written as DNA, the CDR3 is TGTGCCAGTAGTATGGTCCAGGGGGCCTACGAGCAGTACTTC. Its protein product is CASSMVQGAYEQYF.

By sample fraction, this clone is medium-sized. The J gene is TRBJ1-1, the V gene TRBV28; D not certain. This CDR3 region has 11 residues. Germline V lookup: CDR1 MDHEN, CDR2 SYDVKM. Trimming removed 2 bases at V and 9 bases at J, with 7 bases between. The CDR3 sequence is CASSLGRKAFF. DNA for the CDR3: TGTGCCAGCAGTTTAGGGCGCAAAGCTTTCTTT. Combining the CDR3 with reference TRBV28 and TRBJ1-1 gives the whole variable domain DVKVTQSSRYLVKRTGEKVFLECVQDMDHENMFWYRQDPGLGLRLIYFSYDVKMKEKGDIPEGYSVSREKKERFSLILESASTNQTSMYLCASSLGRKAFFGQGTRLTVV.

The rearrangement uses TRBV2 and TRBJ2-1; 10 bases are a match to TRBD1. The germline V gene has CDR1 SNHLY and CDR2 FYNNEI. J gave up 5 bases and V 7 bases, and 8 bases lay outside the gene matches. The CDR3 is made up of 15 amino acids. The CDR3 DNA follows: TGTGCCAGCACCGCACCCGGGACAGGGGACAATGAGCAGTTCTTC. It is translated as CASTAPGTGDNEQFF.

This clone was observed at least ten times. V is TRBV4-1 and J is TRBJ2-1; 7 bases are a match to TRBD1. V gave up 0 bases and J gave up 15 bases; unmatched junction bases: 8. CDR1 and CDR2 (germline): MGHRA, YSYEKL. This CDR3 contains 13 residues. CDR3 residues: CASSQEKGAVRFF. The CDR3 coding sequence is TGCGCCAGCAGCCAAGAAAAGGGGGCAGTACGGTTCTTC.

This clone was detected ten times or more. The chain joins TRBV9 to TRBJ2-2, with a weak D call TRBD2 (7 bases). Trimming left V 4 bases short and J 2 bases short, with 12 bases between. This CDR3 has 15 amino acids. Germline V gene data show CDR1 as SGDLS and CDR2 as YYNGEE. DNA of the CDR3: TGTGCCAGCAGCATGGGGGGGGGCAACACCGGGGAGCTGTTTTTT. Amino acids: CASSMGGGNTGELFF. Filled out from reference TRBV9 and TRBJ2-2, the complete variable domain reads DSGVTQTPKHLITATGQRVTLRCSPRSGDLSVYWYQQSLDQGLQFLIQYYNGEERAKGNILERFSAQQFPDLHSELNLSSLELGDSALYFCASSMGGGNTGELFFGEGSRLTVL.

This clone was observed many times. The chain recombines TRBV5-1 with TRBJ1-1; TRBD1 agrees at 8 bases. V shed 0 bases and J 4 bases; nucleotides not matched to a gene: 5. The CDR3 is 15 amino acids. Germline CDR1 is SGHRS and CDR2 is YFSETQ. CDR3 sequence (DNA): TGCGCCAGCAGCTTGGCGGGACAGGTGGGCACTGAAGCTTTCTTT. This gives the protein CASSLAGQVGTEAFF.

At least ten counts were recorded for this clone. The chain is built from TRBV2 and TRBJ2-3; 8 bases map to TRBD2. The CDR3 length is 16 residues. Germline CDR1 SNHLY, CDR2 FYNNEI. V shed 3 bases, J shed 3 bases, and the junction held 8 bases outside the gene matches. The CDR3 sequence: CASSDLSGGVTDTQYF. The CDR3 DNA reads TGTGCCAGCAGTGACCTATCCGGGGGGGTAACAGATACGCAGTATTTT.

There are many counts of this clone. The chain uses TRBV19 and TRBJ2-2; possible D gene TRBD1, 7 bases. Germline V gene data show CDR1 as LNHDA and CDR2 as SQIVND (reference sequence). This CDR3 is built from 16 residues. The V gene lost 7 bases and the J gene lost 2 bases, with 17 bases spanning the gap. The CDR3 reads CASTQGVGGNTGELFF. CDR3 in DNA: TGTGCCAGTACCCAGGGGGTGGGGGGTAACACCGGGGAGCTGTTTTTT.

The V gene is TRBV9, the J gene TRBJ2-3, with D possibly matching TRBD2 (6 bases). CDR3 length: 14 amino acids. Germline V gene data show CDR1 as SGDLS and CDR2 as YYNGEE. Between the trimmed V and J ends, which lost 5 bases and 3 bases, there was a span of 13 bases. The CDR3 protein is CASRPAGNTDTQYF. For the CDR3, the DNA is TGTGCCAGCAGGCCGGCGGGGAATACAGATACGCAGTATTTT.